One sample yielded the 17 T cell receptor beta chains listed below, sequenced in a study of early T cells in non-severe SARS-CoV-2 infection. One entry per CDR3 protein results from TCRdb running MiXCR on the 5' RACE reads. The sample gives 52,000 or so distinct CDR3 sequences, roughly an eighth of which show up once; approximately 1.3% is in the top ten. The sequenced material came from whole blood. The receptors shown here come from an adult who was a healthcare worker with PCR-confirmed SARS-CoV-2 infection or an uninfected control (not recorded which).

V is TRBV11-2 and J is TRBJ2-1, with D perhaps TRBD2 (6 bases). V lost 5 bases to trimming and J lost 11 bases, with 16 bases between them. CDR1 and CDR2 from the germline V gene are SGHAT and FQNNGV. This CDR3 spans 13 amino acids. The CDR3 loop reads CASSPPYGRKQFF. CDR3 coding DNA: TGTGCCAGCAGCCCTCCCTATGGGAGGAAGCAGTTCTTC. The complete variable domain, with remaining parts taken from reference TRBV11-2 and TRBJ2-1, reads EAGVAQSPRYKIIEKRQSVAFWCNPISGHATLYWYQQILGQGPKLLIQFQNNGVVDDSQLPKDRFSAERLKGVDSTLKIQPAKLEDSAVYLCASSPPYGRKQFFGPGTRLTVL.

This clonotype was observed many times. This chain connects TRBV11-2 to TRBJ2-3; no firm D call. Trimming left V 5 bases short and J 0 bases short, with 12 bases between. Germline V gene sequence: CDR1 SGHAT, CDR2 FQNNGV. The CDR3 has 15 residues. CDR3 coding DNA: TGTGCCAGCAGCCCTCAGACGAGAAGCACAGATACGCAGTATTTT. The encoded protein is CASSPQTRSTDTQYF.

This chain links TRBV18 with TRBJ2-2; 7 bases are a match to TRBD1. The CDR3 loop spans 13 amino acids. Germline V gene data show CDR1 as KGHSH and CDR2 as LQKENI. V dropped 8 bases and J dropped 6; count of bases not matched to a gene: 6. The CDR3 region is CASKDQGAGELFF. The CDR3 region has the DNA TGTGCCAGCAAGGACCAGGGGGCCGGGGAGCTGTTTTTT.

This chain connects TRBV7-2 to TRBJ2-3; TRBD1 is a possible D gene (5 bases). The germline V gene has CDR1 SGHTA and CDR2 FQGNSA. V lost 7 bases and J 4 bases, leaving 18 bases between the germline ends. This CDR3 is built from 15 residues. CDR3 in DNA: TGTGCCAGCACCGTGCGTAAGGGGTTTGCAGATACGCAGTATTTT. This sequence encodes CASTVRKGFADTQYF.

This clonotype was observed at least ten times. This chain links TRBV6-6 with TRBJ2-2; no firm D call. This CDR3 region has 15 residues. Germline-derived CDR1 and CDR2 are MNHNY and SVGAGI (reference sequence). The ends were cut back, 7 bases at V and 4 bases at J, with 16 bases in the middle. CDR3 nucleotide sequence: TGTGCCAGCACGCCATCGGGTGTGGGCACCGGGGAGCTGTTTTTT. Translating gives CASTPSGVGTGELFF.

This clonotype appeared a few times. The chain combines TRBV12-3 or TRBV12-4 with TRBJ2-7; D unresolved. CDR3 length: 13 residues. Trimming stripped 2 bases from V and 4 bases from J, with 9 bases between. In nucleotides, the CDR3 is TGTGCCAGCAGTTTATCTGAGCAGTACGAGCAGTACTTC. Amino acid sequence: CASSLSEQYEQYF.

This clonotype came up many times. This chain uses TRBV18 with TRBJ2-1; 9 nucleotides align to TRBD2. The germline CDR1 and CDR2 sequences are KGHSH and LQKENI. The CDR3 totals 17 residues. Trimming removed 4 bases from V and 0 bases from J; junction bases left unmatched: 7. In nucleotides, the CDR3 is TGTGCCAGCTCACGAGCGGGGGGACGCAGCTCCTACAATGAGCAGTTCTTC. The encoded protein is CASSRAGGRSSYNEQFF.

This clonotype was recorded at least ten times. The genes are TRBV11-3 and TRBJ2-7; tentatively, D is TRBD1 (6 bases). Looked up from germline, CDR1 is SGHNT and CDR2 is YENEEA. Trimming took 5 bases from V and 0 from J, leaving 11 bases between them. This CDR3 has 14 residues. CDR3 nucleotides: TGTGCCAGCAGCCCCAGGGGTACCTCCTACGAGCAGTACTTC. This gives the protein CASSPRGTSYEQYF.

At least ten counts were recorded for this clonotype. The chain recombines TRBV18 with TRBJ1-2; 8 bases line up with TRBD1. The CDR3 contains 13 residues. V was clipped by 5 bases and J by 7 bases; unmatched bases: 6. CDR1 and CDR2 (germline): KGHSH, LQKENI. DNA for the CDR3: TGTGCCAGCTCAAAGGACAGGGAAACTGGCTACACCTTC. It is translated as CASSKDRETGYTF.

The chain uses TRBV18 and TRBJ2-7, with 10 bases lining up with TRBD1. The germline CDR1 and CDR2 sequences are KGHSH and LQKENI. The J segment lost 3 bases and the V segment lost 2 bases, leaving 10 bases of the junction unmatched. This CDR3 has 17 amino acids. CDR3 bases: TGTGCCAGCTCACCAAAGGGGACAGGGGCGAAGGGCTACGAGCAGTACTTC. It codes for CASSPKGTGAKGYEQYF. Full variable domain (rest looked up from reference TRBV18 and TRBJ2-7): NAGVMQNPRHLVRRRGQEARLRCSPMKGHSHVYWYRQLPEEGLKFMVYLQKENIIDESGMPKERFSAEFPKEGPSILRIQQVVRGDSAAYFCASSPKGTGAKGYEQYFGPGTRLTVT.

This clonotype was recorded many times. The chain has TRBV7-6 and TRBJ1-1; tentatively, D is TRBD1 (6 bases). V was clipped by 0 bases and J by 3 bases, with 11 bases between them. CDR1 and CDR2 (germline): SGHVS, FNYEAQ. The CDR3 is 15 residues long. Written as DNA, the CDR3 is TGTGCCAGCAGCTTAGCGGTTAGGGGGGACACTGAAGCTTTCTTT. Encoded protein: CASSLAVRGDTEAFF. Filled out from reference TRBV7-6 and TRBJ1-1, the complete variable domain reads GAGVSQSPRYKVTKRGQDVALRCDPISGHVSLYWYRQALGQGPEFLTYFNYEAQQDKSGLPNDRFSAERPEGSISTLTIQRTEQRDSAMYRCASSLAVRGDTEAFFGQGTRLTVV.

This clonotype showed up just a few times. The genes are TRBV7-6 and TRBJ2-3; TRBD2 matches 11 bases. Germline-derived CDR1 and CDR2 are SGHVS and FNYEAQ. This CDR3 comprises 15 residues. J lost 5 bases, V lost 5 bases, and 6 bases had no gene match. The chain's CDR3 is CASSRLAGRGDTQYF. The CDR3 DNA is TGTGCCAGCAGCCGACTAGCGGGGAGGGGAGATACGCAGTATTTT.

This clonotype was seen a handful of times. The CDR3 spells CSARVAGSTDTQYF. The CDR3 bases are TGCAGTGCTAGAGTTGCGGGTAGCACAGATACGCAGTATTTT. V and J are TRBV20-1 and TRBJ2-3, with a possible D match to TRBD2 (5 bases). The germline V gene encodes CDR1 DFQATT and CDR2 SNEGSKA (reference sequence). Trimming cost V 1 base and J 0 bases, with 8 bases left between them. The CDR3 contains 14 residues.

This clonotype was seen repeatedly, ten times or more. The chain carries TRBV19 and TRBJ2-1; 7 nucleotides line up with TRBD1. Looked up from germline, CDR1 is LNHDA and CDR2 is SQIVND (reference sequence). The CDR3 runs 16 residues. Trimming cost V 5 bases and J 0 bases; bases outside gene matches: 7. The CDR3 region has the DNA TGTGCCAGTAGTTCACAACAGGGGAGCTCCTACAATGAGCAGTTCTTC. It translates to CASSSQQGSSYNEQFF.

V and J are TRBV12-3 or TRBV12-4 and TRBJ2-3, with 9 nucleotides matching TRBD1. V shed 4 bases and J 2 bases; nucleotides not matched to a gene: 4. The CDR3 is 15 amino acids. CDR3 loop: CASSYGQGPTDTQYF. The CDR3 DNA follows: TGTGCCAGCAGTTACGGACAGGGGCCCACAGATACGCAGTATTTT.

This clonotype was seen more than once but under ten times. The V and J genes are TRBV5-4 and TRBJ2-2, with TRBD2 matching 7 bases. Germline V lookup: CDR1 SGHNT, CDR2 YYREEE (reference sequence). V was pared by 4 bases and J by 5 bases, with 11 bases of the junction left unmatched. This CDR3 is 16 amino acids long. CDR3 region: CASSPASRGRTGELFF. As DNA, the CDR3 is TGTGCCAGCAGCCCAGCGTCGCGGGGGAGGACCGGGGAGCTGTTTTTT. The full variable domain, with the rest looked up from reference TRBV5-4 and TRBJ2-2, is ETGVTQSPTHLIKTRGQQVTLRCSSQSGHNTVSWYQQALGQGPQFIFQYYREEENGRGNFPPRFSGLQFPNYSSELNVNALELDDSALYLCASSPASRGRTGELFFGEGSRLTVL.

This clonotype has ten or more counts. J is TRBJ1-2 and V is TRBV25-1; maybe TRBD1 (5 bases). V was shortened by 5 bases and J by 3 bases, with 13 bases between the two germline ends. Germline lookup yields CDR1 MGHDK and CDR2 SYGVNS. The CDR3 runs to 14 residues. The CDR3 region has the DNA TGTGCCAGCAGTTTTTCTGCGGGGGACTATGGCTACACCTTC. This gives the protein CASSFSAGDYGYTF.